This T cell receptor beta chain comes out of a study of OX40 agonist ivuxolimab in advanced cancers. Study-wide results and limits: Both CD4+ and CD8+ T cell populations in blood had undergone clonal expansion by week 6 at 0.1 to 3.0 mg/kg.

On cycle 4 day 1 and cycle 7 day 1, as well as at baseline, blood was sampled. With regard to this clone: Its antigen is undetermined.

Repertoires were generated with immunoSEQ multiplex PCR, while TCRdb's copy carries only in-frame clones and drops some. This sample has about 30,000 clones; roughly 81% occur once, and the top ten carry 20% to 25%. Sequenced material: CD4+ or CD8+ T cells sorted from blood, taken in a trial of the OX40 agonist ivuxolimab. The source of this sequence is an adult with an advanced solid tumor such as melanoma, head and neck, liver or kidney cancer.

CDR3 nucleotides: TGCACCAGCAGCCACGACGAAGATCGGACAGGGGCGGGCTATGGCTACACCTTC. It yields the protein CTSSHDEDRTGAGYGYTF. The chain combines TRBV1 with TRBJ1-2; the table calls TRBD1, which could not be checked here. TRBV1 is classified as a pseudogene. The CDR3 has 18 amino acids.